The rows below give T cell receptor beta chains drawn from one sample of a study of blood T cell repertoires in COVID-19. Produced via immunoSEQ multiplex PCR; TCRdb's table is partial and in-frame only. The sample includes 190,000 or so clones, roughly 85% of them seen just once. Material for sequencing was PBMCs or T cells enriched from blood (not recorded which). Receptor source: a man in his forties or fifties who had recovered from COVID-19. Both conserved end residues are part of each CDR3. The D gene is left open where the match is weak. Only part of the rows carry a size: once, few, many, or a class if the clone is expanded.

abundance,v_gene,j_gene,d_gene,CDR3aa,CDR3nt
-,TRBV2,TRBJ1-2,-,CASSVRNYGYTF,TGTGCCAGCAGTGTCCGGAACTATGGCTACACCTTC
-,TRBV30,TRBJ2-7,TRBD1,CAWNRQGTYEQYF,TGTGCCTGGAACAGACAGGGGACCTACGAGCAGTACTTC
-,TRBV2,TRBJ2-2,-,CASSGGRGRTGELFF,TGTGCCAGCAGTGGAGGGCGGGGTCGGACCGGGGAGCTGTTTTTT
-,TRBV6-5,TRBJ2-6,-,CASSNRDGGANVLTF,TGTGCCAGCAGTAACAGGGACGGCGGGGCCAACGTCCTGACTTTC
-,TRBV6-5,TRBJ2-7,-,CASSKGRLAYEQYF,TGTGCCAGCAGTAAGGGACGACTAGCCTACGAGCAGTACTTC
-,TRBV6-2/TRBV6-3,TRBJ2-7,-,CASSYSSGSPSSYEQYF,TGTGCCAGCAGTTACTCGAGTGGTAGCCCAAGCTCCTACGAGCAGTACTTC
-,TRBV6-1,TRBJ1-2,-,CASSEWGVTDYGYTF,TGTGCCAGCAGTGAATGGGGGGTGACAGACTATGGCTACACCTTC
-,TRBV7-9,TRBJ1-1,TRBD1,CASSWVWDSNTEAFF,TGTGCCAGCAGCTGGGTCTGGGACAGTAACACTGAAGCTTTCTTT
many,TRBV2,TRBJ1-6,-,CASSDRGSPLHF,TGTGCCAGCAGTGATCGGGGATCACCCCTCCACTTT
-,TRBV7-3,TRBJ2-1,-,CASSSSLVNNEQFF,TGTGCCAGCAGCTCGTCACTGGTAAACAATGAGCAGTTCTTC
-,TRBV27,TRBJ1-4,TRBD1,CASSLSTGGREKLFF,TGTGCCAGCAGTTTATCGACAGGGGGGAGAGAAAAACTGTTTTTT
-,TRBV6-5,TRBJ1-1,-,CASRDSLGTEAFF,TGTGCCAGCAGGGACAGTTTGGGAACTGAAGCTTTCTTT
-,TRBV13,TRBJ2-1,-,CASSPREAAAYNEQFF,TGTGCCAGCAGCCCCCGAGAAGCGGCCGCCTACAATGAGCAGTTCTTC
-,TRBV27,TRBJ2-7,-,CASSLSGEQYF,TGTGCCAGCAGTTTATCCGGCGAGCAGTACTTC
-,TRBV11-3,TRBJ1-2,-,CASSFLPLRGTDYGYTF,TGTGCCAGCAGCTTCCTACCCCTCCGCGGTACTGACTATGGCTACACCTTC
few,TRBV18,TRBJ1-2,TRBD1,CASSPNTGVGGYTF,TGTGCCAGCTCACCCAACACAGGGGTAGGAGGCTACACCTTC
once,TRBV5-4,TRBJ2-1,TRBD1,CASSFRGRNEQFF,TGTGCCAGCAGCTTCAGGGGGCGGAATGAGCAGTTCTTC
few,TRBV2,TRBJ1-1,-,CASSPRQDYTEAFF,TGTGCCAGCAGTCCAAGACAGGATTACACTGAAGCTTTCTTT
-,TRBV28,TRBJ1-6,-,CASSYPRGGPLHF,TGTGCCAGCAGCTACCCCCGGGGAGGTCCCCTCCACTTT
-,TRBV4-2,TRBJ1-4,-,CASTPGEGGKLFF,TGTGCCAGCACCCCCGGGGAGGGAGGAAAACTGTTTTTT
-,TRBV4-1,TRBJ2-7,TRBD2,CASSQDPLETLAGVYEQYF,TGCGCCAGCAGCCAAGACCCCCTTGAAACCTTAGCGGGAGTCTACGAGCAGTACTTC
once,TRBV12-3/TRBV12-4,TRBJ2-5,-,CASSLYRQETQYF,TGTGCCAGCAGTTTGTACAGGCAAGAGACCCAGTACTTC
-,TRBV5-4,TRBJ2-1,TRBD2,CASSISGNSYNEQFF,TGTGCCAGCAGCATTAGCGGGAACTCCTACAATGAGCAGTTCTTC
-,TRBV5-4,TRBJ2-7,TRBD2,CASSLGAGGLYEQYF,TGTGCCAGCAGCTTGGGTGCGGGGGGGCTTTACGAGCAGTACTTC
-,TRBV3-1/TRBV3-2,TRBJ2-1,TRBD2,CASSQAPDWREWVNEQFF,TGTGCCAGCAGCCAAGCCCCTGACTGGCGGGAGTGGGTGAATGAGCAGTTCTTC
-,TRBV27,TRBJ1-2,TRBD1,CASSRVGQGADGYTF,TGTGCCAGCAGCCGGGTAGGGCAGGGGGCCGATGGCTACACCTTC
few,TRBV5-8,TRBJ1-4,-,CASSRGTVSTNEKLFF,TGTGCCAGCAGCCGCGGTACTGTTTCAACTAATGAAAAACTGTTTTTT
-,TRBV7-9,TRBJ1-1,TRBD1,CASSLLGQGLVMNTEAFF,TGTGCCAGCAGCTTACTGGGACAGGGTCTAGTCATGAACACTGAAGCTTTCTTT
-,TRBV28,TRBJ2-5,TRBD2,CASSFSRGDVETQYF,TGTGCCAGCAGTTTTTCCCGGGGGGACGTGGAGACCCAGTACTTC
-,TRBV30,TRBJ1-3,-,CAWSAFSGNTIYF,TGTGCCTGGAGTGCATTTTCTGGAAACACCATATATTTT
-,TRBV7-9,TRBJ2-1,-,CASSFRVSDNEQFF,TGTGCCAGCAGCTTCAGGGTGTCAGACAATGAGCAGTTCTTC
-,TRBV9,TRBJ2-5,TRBD2,CASSVGASGYQETQYF,TGTGCCAGCAGCGTAGGGGCTAGCGGGTACCAAGAGACCCAGTACTTC
once,TRBV6-1,TRBJ1-4,-,CASSELGARNEKLFF,TGTGCCAGCAGTGAACTGGGGGCGAGAAATGAAAAACTGTTTTTT
-,TRBV10-3,TRBJ2-7,-,CAISESQYEQYF,TGTGCCATCAGTGAGTCTCAATACGAGCAGTACTTC
-,TRBV5-3,TRBJ2-1,TRBD2,CARSCGRADVNEQFF,TGTGCCAGAAGTTGCGGGAGGGCCGATGTAAATGAGCAGTTCTTC
-,TRBV5-4,TRBJ2-1,-,CASSPRGPYNEQFF,TGTGCCAGCAGCCCCAGGGGCCCCTACAATGAGCAGTTCTTC
-,TRBV18,TRBJ2-2,TRBD1,CASSPPKGTGSSITGELFF,TGTGCCAGCTCACCCCCCAAGGGGACAGGTTCCTCGATCACCGGGGAGCTGTTTTTT
-,TRBV24-1,TRBJ2-1,-,CATSDQKGGGAYNEQFF,TGTGCCACCAGTGATCAGAAGGGAGGGGGGGCCTACAATGAGCAGTTCTTC
-,TRBV15,TRBJ2-7,-,CATSRDGGSAYEQYF,TGTGCCACCAGCAGAGATGGAGGGTCCGCCTACGAGCAGTACTTC
-,TRBV24-1,TRBJ2-3,-,CATSDPQVTSTDTQYF,TGTGCCACCAGTGATCCGCAGGTTACAAGCACAGATACGCAGTATTTT
few,TRBV21-1,TRBJ2-7,-,CASSRGTVGHEQYF,TGTGCCAGCAGCAGGGGGACAGTTGGCCACGAGCAGTACTTC
-,TRBV9,TRBJ2-3,TRBD2,CASSVGRASSTDTQYF,TGTGCCAGCAGCGTTGGGAGGGCTTCTAGCACAGATACGCAGTATTTT
-,TRBV5-6,TRBJ1-1,TRBD1,CASSLPWTGEPLNTEAFF,TGTGCCAGCAGCTTGCCCTGGACAGGGGAACCCCTGAACACTGAAGCTTTCTTT
once,TRBV5-4,TRBJ2-1,TRBD2,CASSLQSGRVYNEQFF,TGTGCCAGCAGCTTGCAAAGCGGGAGGGTATACAATGAGCAGTTCTTC
-,TRBV3-1/TRBV3-2,TRBJ1-5,-,CASSQGPHLWPQHF,TGTGCCAGCAGCCAAGGGCCTCATCTTTGGCCCCAGCATTTT
-,TRBV7-2,TRBJ1-2,TRBD1,CASSPPGPGQVNYGYTF,TGTGCCAGCAGCCCACCCGGGCCGGGACAGGTTAACTATGGCTACACCTTC
-,TRBV5-8,TRBJ2-2,TRBD2,CASTLAGGSTGELFF,TGTGCCAGCACCCTAGCGGGAGGTAGCACCGGGGAGCTGTTTTTT
-,TRBV30,TRBJ1-5,-,CAWSVRVGQPQHF,TGTGCCTGGAGTGTTCGGGTGGGTCAGCCCCAGCATTTT
-,TRBV11-3,TRBJ2-7,-,CASSLGAKTYEQYF,TGTGCCAGCAGCTTAGGCGCCAAGACCTACGAGCAGTACTTC